The present T cell receptor (beta chain) was sequenced within a study of shared clonotypes between healthy human individuals. The study's findings and limits: Estimated richness was generally greater in naive than memory subsets. Only blood samples were collected, and tissue repertoires likely differ.

Partitioning of CD4+ cells yielded a CD45RA+ naive subset and a CD45RA-negative memory subset. Investigators spread the genomic DNA of each subset evenly over several immunoSEQ plates. Profiling relied on immunoSEQ multiplex PCR, and the TCRdb table lists in-frame clones only, not all of them. Among about 2.4 million clones listed, 80% to 95% were seen once. With regard to this clone: Its cognate antigen is unknown.

Trimming pared 2 bases from V and 0 bases from J, leaving 13 bases between. The CDR3 contains 16 residues. CDR1 and CDR2 (germline): SGDLS, YYNGEE. The chain has TRBV9 and TRBJ2-3; D possibly matches TRBD1 or TRBD2 (5 bases each). This sequence was found in a man between 18 and 35 years old in good health. Some clones in this sample may be carry-over from other donors' samples. Sequencing was performed on naive CD4+ T cells from PBMCs. Documented subset: CD45RA+ positively selected. The CDR3 DNA reads TGTGCCAGCAGCGTCGAGGGGTACTCTAGCACAGATACGCAGTATTTT. Translating gives CASSVEGYSSTDTQYF.